The 14 T cell receptor beta chains in this list originate from one sample, sequenced in a study of monozygotic twins with inflammatory bowel disease. For each CDR3 protein, TCRdb gives one entry from its re-call of the 5' RACE reads, without DNA. This table lists some 200,000 distinct CDR3 sequences. Sequencing was performed on blood. The receptors here all came from a human donor with ulcerative colitis or Crohn's disease, or a healthy co-twin of an affected twin (not recorded which).

The chain has TRBV12-3 or TRBV12-4 and TRBJ1-1. The CDR3 has 14 amino acids. The CDR3 region is CASSFNLMNTEAFF.

J is TRBJ1-3 and V is TRBV7-2; the D call of TRBD1 rests on TCRdb alone, since no DNA is present to check it. This CDR3 spans 16 amino acids. Germline-derived CDR1 and CDR2 are SGHTA and FQGNSA. The CDR3 sequence is CASSLADRGLVNTIYF.

The chain links TRBV28 to TRBJ2-7; the TCRdb D gene call, TRBD1, has no DNA to confirm it. The CDR3 has 13 residues. CDR1 MDHEN and CDR2 SYDVKM come from the germline V gene. The CDR3 reads CASSFMPRGVSYF.

J is TRBJ2-7 and V is TRBV20-1; TCRdb returns TRBD2, unconfirmable since there is no DNA. This CDR3 has 15 amino acids. Germline-derived CDR1 and CDR2 are DFQATT and SNEGSKA (reference sequence). The CDR3 sequence is CSALLDSRSSYEQYF.

V and J are TRBV20-1 and TRBJ1-1; TCRdb gives TRBD1 as the D gene, but with no DNA this cannot be confirmed. The CDR3 loop spans 13 amino acids. From germline, CDR1 is DFQATT and CDR2 SNEGSKA (reference sequence). CDR3 sequence reads: CSAREGPWTEAFF.

The V call is TRBV3-1, the J call TRBJ2-3; the D call from TCRdb, TRBD1, cannot be confirmed without DNA. The CDR3 extends over 16 amino acids. CDR1 is LGHDT, CDR2 YNNKEL, per germline (reference sequence). The CDR3 reads CASSPRQGQGTDTQYF.

The chain joins TRBV7-2 to TRBJ2-5. Germline V gene data show CDR1 as SGHTA and CDR2 as FQGNSA. The CDR3 contains 14 residues. Here the CDR3 reads CASSLGYVGETQYF.

This chain connects TRBV4-2 to TRBJ2-2; checking the TCRdb D call of TRBD2 is not possible without DNA. Germline loops: CDR1 LGHNA, CDR2 YNFKEQ. The CDR3 is made up of 19 amino acids. CDR3 in amino acids: CASSPDMTSGGLNTGELFF.

The chain joins TRBV27 to TRBJ2-1; the D gene TCRdb calls, TRBD2, cannot be checked with no DNA. CDR1 is MNHEY and CDR2 is SMNVEV in the germline V gene (reference sequence). This CDR3 is 16 amino acids long. This CDR3 reads CASSLLASGRSNEQFF.

The chain carries TRBV5-1 and TRBJ2-1; TCRdb selects TRBD1, and the lack of DNA leaves this call unchecked. Germline V gives CDR1 SGHRS, CDR2 YFSETQ. This CDR3 spans 15 amino acids. The chain's CDR3 is CASSLQQGTLGEQFF.

The chain is built from TRBV12-3 or TRBV12-4 and TRBJ1-1; TCRdb picks TRBD1, but there is no DNA to check that call. CDR3 length: 13 amino acids. This chain's CDR3 is CASSSRTGGEAFF.

The V and J genes are TRBV5-5 and TRBJ2-5. CDR3 length equals 13 residues. Germline V gives CDR1 SGHKS, CDR2 YYEKEE (reference sequence). CDR3 region: CASSWSRKETQYF.

This rearrangement joins TRBV6-5 to TRBJ2-1; TCRdb's D gene call, TRBD1, goes unchecked for lack of DNA. The CDR3 spans 14 residues. Germline V gives CDR1 MNHEY, CDR2 SVGAGI. The CDR3 here is CASSFSSPRLEQFF.

The rearrangement joins TRBV18 to TRBJ1-1. Germline CDR1 reads KGHSH; CDR2 reads LQKENI. The CDR3 is 14 residues long. The CDR3 protein is CASSPRDLITEAFF.